This T cell receptor (beta chain) was observed in a study of blood T cell repertoires in COVID-19. Authors' processing steps: Estimation of nucleated cell counts relied on the amplification of reference gene primers. TCRdb keeps only in-frame clones here, not all; method: immunoSEQ multiplex PCR. That table is the source of V, J and clone size, and D and trimming were worked out from the DNA. The sample consists of 65,000 to 70,000 clones, approximately 93% of them appearing once. This CDR3 region has 15 residues. The J segment lost 4 bases and the V segment lost 6 bases, leaving 8 bases of the junction unmatched. CDR1 SGHRS and CDR2 YFSETQ come from the germline V gene.

V gene TRBV5-1 combines with J gene TRBJ1-5; 9 positions agree with TRBD1. The TCR comes from a man between 65 and 85 years old with active COVID-19. The sequencing sample was made of peripheral blood. CDR3: CASKLDRGGNQPQHF. The CDR3 region has the DNA TGCGCCAGCAAACTCGACAGGGGGGGAAATCAGCCCCAGCATTTT.